This TCR beta chain was sequenced in a study of blood T cell repertoires in COVID-19. Study context: There were acute and convalescent COVID-19 samples, and they came from the United States, Italy and Spain. In each case, the material was cDNA or gDNA derived from T cells, B-cell-depleted T cells, or PBMCs.

Two negative PCRs, clearance, or symptom resolution had been documented for recovered Cohort 3 donors. The data were produced by immunoSEQ multiplex PCR, yet TCRdb's version contains in-frame clones alone and is incomplete. This sample carries roughly 130,000 clones, roughly 84% of them seen once, and the ten largest clones take 3% to 4.5%. V dropped 6 bases and J dropped 2; count of bases not matched to a gene: 5. The germline CDR1 and CDR2 sequences are ENHRY and SYGVKD. The CDR3 is 14 amino acids. Sequencing used PBMCs or T cells enriched from blood (not recorded which). The chain couples TRBV10-3 to TRBJ2-3; 7 bases match TRBD1. The receptor comes from a woman aged 30 to 39 who had recovered from COVID-19. The CDR3 DNA is TGTGCCATCAGGGGGGACAGAGACACAGATACGCAGTATTTT. It specifies CAIRGDRDTDTQYF.